This entry is about one T cell receptor (beta chain). What it recognizes is unknown. The germline V gene encodes CDR1 SGDLS and CDR2 YYNGEE. V dropped 4 bases and J dropped 3 bases, with 20 bases sitting between them. This CDR3 comprises 16 residues. The source of the sample is a study of vaccination effects on CD4 cells after COVID-19. Findings and caveats of the study: Clonal contraction was marked in infection- and vaccine-induced clones late after vaccination.

Assay: immunoSEQ multiplex PCR; the TCRdb copy retains only in-frame clones and omits some. This sample has tens of thousands of clones, with roughly 70% found just once. Ahead of sequencing, the ViraFEST assay grew antigen-specific CD4+ T cells using viral peptide pools. Having been cultured for about ten days, the cells underwent CD4+ T cell isolation. The study found no prior SARS-CoV-2 infection in the vaccine recipients, who tested negative for nucleocapsid antibodies. Roughly 1.9 million PBMC per well received about 10 IU/ml IL-2 and approximately 9.2 ug/ml peptides in culture. Replacing half the medium with IL-2 medium was done on days 3 and 7.

J is TRBJ2-7 and V is TRBV9; D is undetermined. The source of this sequence is a human donor who received a COVID-19 vaccine. The sample was CD4+ T cells from PBMCs cultured with SARS-CoV-2 spike peptides, taken before COVID-19 vaccination. This CDR3 reads CASSPRPDLILYEQYF. In nucleotides, the CDR3 is TGTGCCAGCAGCCCTCGTCCCGACCTGATCCTCTACGAGCAGTACTTC.